This T cell receptor beta chain came from a study of CD8+ T cells in alopecia areata. It was cDNA, reverse transcribed from extracted RNA, that served as the sequencing template. Produced via immunoSEQ multiplex PCR; TCRdb's table is partial and in-frame only. The sample consists of approximately 210,000 clones, roughly 66% of them appearing once. Germline CDR1 is MNHEY and CDR2 is SVGAGI. V lost 6 bases, J lost 4 bases, and 4 bases stayed unmatched. The CDR3 has 14 amino acids. Treatment here: oral pan-JAK inhibitor, 5-10 mg twice daily. The V and J genes are TRBV6-5 and TRBJ2-7; TRBD2 aligns across 12 bases. This material consisted of CD4+ T cells sorted from blood, taken around week 46, from a patient treated with tofacitinib. The receptor comes from a human donor with alopecia areata. CDR3 region: CASRTSGGSYEQYF. CDR3 bases: TGTGCCAGCAGGACTAGCGGGGGCTCTTACGAGCAGTACTTC.